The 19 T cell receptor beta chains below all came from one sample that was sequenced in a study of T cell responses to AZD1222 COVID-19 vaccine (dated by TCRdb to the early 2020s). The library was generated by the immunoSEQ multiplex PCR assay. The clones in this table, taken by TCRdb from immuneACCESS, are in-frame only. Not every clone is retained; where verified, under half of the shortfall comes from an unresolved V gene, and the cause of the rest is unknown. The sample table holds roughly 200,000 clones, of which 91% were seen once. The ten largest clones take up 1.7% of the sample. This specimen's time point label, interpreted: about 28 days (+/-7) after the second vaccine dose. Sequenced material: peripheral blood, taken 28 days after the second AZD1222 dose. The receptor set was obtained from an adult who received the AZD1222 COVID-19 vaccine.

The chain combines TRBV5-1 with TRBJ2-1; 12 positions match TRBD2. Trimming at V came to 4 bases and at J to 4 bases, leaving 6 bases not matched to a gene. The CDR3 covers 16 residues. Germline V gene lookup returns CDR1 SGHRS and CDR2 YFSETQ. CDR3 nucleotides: TGCGCCAGCAGCCCTACTAGCGGGGGGCGTTACAATGAGCAGTTCTTC. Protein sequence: CASSPTSGGRYNEQFF. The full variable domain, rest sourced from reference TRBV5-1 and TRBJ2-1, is KAGVTQTPRYLIKTRGQQVTLSCSPISGHRSVSWYQQTPGQGLQFLFEYFSETQRNKGNFPGRFSGRQFSNSRSEMNVSTLELGDSALYLCASSPTSGGRYNEQFFGPGTRLTVL.

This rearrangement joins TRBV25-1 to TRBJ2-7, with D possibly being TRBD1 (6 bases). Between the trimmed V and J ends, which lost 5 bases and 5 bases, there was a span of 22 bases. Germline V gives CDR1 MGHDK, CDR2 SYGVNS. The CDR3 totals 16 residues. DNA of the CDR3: TGTGCCAGCAGTAAACCGGGACATGCTATCCAGGACGAGCAGTACTTC. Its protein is CASSKPGHAIQDEQYF.

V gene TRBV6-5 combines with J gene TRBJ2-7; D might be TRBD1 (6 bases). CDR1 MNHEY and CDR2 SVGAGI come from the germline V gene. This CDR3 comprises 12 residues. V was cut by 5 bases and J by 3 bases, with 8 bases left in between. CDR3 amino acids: CASSRGHYEQYF. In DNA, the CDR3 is TGTGCCAGCAGTCGGGGACACTACGAGCAGTACTTC.

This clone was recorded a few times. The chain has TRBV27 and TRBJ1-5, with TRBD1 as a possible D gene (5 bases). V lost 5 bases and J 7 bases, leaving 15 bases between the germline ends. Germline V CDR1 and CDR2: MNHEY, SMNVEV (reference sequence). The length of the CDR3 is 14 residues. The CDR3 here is CASSPGRDEQPQHF. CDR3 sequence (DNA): TGTGCCAGCAGTCCCGGGAGGGACGAACAGCCCCAGCATTTT.

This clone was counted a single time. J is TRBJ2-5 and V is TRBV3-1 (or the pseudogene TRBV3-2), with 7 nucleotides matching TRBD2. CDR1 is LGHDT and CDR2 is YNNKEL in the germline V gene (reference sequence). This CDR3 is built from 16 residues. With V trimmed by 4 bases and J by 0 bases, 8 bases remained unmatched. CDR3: CASSRYQLAHQETQYF. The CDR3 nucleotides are TGTGCCAGCAGCCGCTACCAACTAGCGCACCAAGAGACCCAGTACTTC.

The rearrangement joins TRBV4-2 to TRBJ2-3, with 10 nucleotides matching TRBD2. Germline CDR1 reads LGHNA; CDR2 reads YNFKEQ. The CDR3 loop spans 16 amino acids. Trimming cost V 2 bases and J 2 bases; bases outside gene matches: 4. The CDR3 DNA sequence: TGTGCCAGCAGCCAAACCGGGACTAGCGACACAGATACGCAGTATTTT. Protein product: CASSQTGTSDTDTQYF.

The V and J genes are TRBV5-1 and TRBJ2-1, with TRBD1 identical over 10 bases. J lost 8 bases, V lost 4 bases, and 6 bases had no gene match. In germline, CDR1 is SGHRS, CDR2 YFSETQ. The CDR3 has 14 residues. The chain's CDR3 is CASSVDRGRDEQFF. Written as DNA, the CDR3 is TGCGCCAGCAGCGTCGACAGGGGGCGAGATGAGCAGTTCTTC.

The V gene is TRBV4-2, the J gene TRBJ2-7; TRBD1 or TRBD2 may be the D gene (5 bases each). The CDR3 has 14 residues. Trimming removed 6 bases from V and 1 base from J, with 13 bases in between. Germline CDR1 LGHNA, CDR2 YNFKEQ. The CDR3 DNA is TGTGCCAGCAGTCGGGACCCCGGGTCCTACGAGCAGTACTTC. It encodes CASSRDPGSYEQYF.

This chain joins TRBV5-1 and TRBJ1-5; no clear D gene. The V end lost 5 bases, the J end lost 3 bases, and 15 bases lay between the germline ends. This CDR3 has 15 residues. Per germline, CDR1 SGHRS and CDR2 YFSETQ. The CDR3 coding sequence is TGCGCCAGCAGGGAGGGATTAGGGATCAATCAGCCCCAGCATTTT. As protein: CASREGLGINQPQHF. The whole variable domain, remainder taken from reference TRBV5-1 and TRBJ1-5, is KAGVTQTPRYLIKTRGQQVTLSCSPISGHRSVSWYQQTPGQGLQFLFEYFSETQRNKGNFPGRFSGRQFSNSRSEMNVSTLELGDSALYLCASREGLGINQPQHFGDGTRLSIL.

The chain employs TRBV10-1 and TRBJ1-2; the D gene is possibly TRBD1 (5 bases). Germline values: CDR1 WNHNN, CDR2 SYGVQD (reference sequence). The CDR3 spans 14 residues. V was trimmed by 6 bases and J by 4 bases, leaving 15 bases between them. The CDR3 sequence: CASSPTGTSYGYTF. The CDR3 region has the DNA TGCGCCAGCAGCCCGACCGGGACCTCCTATGGCTACACCTTC.

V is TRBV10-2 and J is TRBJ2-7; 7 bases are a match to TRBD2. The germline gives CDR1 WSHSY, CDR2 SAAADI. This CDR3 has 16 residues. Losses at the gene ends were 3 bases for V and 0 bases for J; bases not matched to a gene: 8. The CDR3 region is CASSDVGGGLSYEQYF. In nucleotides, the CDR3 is TGCGCCAGCAGTGATGTGGGGGGGGGTCTCTCCTACGAGCAGTACTTC.

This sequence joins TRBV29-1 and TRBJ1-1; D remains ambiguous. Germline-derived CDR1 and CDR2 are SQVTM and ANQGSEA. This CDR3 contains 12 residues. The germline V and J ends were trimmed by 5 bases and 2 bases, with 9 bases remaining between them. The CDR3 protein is CSVRPGNTEAFF. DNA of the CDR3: TGCAGCGTTCGGCCGGGAAACACTGAAGCTTTCTTT.

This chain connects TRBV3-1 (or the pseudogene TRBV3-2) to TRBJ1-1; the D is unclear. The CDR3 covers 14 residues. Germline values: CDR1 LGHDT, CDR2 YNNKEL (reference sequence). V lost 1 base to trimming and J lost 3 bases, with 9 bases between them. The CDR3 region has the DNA TGTGCCAGCAGCCAAGCGGAGTGGGACACTGAAGCTTTCTTT. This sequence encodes CASSQAEWDTEAFF.

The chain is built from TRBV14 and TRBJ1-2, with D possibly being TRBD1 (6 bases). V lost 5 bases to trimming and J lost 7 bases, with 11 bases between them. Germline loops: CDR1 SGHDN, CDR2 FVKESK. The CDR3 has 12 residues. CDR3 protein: CASSLGTTGYTF. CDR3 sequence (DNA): TGTGCCAGCAGCTTAGGGACAACTGGCTACACCTTC.

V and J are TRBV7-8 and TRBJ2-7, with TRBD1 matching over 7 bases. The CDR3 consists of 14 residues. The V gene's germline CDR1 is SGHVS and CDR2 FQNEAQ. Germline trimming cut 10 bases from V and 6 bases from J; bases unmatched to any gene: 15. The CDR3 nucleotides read TGTGCCATTTCTCGACAGGGAAGTGCTGGCGAGCAGTACTTC. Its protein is CAISRQGSAGEQYF.

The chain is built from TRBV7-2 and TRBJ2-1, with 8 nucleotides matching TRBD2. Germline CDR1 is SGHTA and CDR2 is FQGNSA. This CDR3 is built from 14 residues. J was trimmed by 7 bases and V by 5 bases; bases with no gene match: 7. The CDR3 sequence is CASSPPGGQNEQFF. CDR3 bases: TGTGCCAGCAGCCCCCCGGGGGGGCAGAATGAGCAGTTCTTC.

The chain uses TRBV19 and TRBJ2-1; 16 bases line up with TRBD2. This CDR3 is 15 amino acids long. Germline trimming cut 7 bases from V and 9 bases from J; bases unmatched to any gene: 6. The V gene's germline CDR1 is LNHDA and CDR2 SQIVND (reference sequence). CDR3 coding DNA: TGTGCCAGTAAGGCGGGACTAGCGGGGGGGCTTGAGCAGTTCTTC. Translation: CASKAGLAGGLEQFF.

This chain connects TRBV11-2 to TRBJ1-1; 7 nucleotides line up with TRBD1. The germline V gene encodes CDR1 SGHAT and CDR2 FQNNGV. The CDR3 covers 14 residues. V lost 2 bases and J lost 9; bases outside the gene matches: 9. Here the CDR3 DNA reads TGTGCCAGCAGCTTAAGAGGGGGCGAGGAAAAAGCTTTCTTT. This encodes CASSLRGGEEKAFF.

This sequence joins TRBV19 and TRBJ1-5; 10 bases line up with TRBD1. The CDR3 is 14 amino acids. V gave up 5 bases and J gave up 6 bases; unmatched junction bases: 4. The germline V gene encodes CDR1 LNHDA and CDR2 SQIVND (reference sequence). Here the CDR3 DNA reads TGTGCCAGTAGTCCCCGGGACAGGGGTCAGCCCCAGCATTTT. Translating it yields CASSPRDRGQPQHF.